A selection of T cell receptor beta chains follows, all from one sample in a study of blood T cell repertoires in COVID-19. Generated by immunoSEQ multiplex PCR, the TCRdb table keeps only in-frame clones and is missing some. The sample shows 400,000 to 450,000 clones, roughly 91% of them seen only once. The material sequenced was PBMCs or T cells enriched from blood (not recorded which). The receptors were gathered from a man between 18 and 29 years old who had recovered from COVID-19. Both conserved end residues are part of each CDR3. A D gene is named only where the DNA matches it firmly.

CDR3 protein	D gene	V gene
CASSLGAGARAFF	.	TRBV27
CASSQSSGASSGANVLTF	TRBD2	TRBV6-6
CASSQVRDSYNEQFF	.	TRBV4-1
CAAGRSSEIWEQYF	.	TRBV9
CASSESGTGQRPQHF	TRBD1	TRBV6-4
CASSTSPGLVISYEQYF	TRBD2	TRBV28
CASSEAEGAVYGYTF	TRBD1	TRBV2
CASSLETGSGQPQHF	TRBD1	TRBV7-9
CAHGNQGNQPQHF	.	TRBV10-3
CASSRLDRDNQPQHF	TRBD1	TRBV5-6
CASTNTGMESGSPLHF	.	TRBV7-9
CASSFMRRASSGYTF	.	TRBV28
CASSLQGAVTEAFF	TRBD1	TRBV2
CASSLELRETQYF	.	TRBV5-4
CASSGDRVNQPQHF	TRBD1	TRBV2
CASLTSVNTGELFF	TRBD2	TRBV2
CASSGGETQYF	.	TRBV2
CASSHGQGGVETQYF	TRBD1	TRBV7-9
CASSWEGVNTIYF	.	TRBV5-4
CASSLGRVGSNYGYTF	.	TRBV28
CASRTGDRVSGYTF	TRBD1	TRBV28
CASSLASGRASYNEQFF	TRBD2	TRBV7-6
CASSEGPITAQHF	.	TRBV2
CSVLGLSPYEQYF	.	TRBV29-1
CASSSRGNRTEAFF	.	TRBV5-1
CAISTDLQGVTEAFF	TRBD1	TRBV10-3
CASSPRSRDIQYF	.	TRBV11-3
CSVEGSGTVPWGYTF	TRBD1	TRBV29-1
CASFGTGDNQPQHF	TRBD1	TRBV28
CASSPPSGSGHEQFF	TRBD2	TRBV18
CASGEDLGATGELFF	.	TRBV25-1
CASSRTGTSGNTIYF	.	TRBV5-6
CASSWGQGSPNTEAFF	TRBD1	TRBV7-9
CSVVLETTTTEAFF	.	TRBV29-1
CASSLGLAGDEQFF	TRBD2	TRBV7-3
CASSARDRGHSTEAFF	TRBD1	TRBV10-1
CASSGNLTGFGNTIYF	TRBD1	TRBV7-9
CASSNRGRSGQPQHF	TRBD1	TRBV10-2
CASSVGRFSYEQYF	.	TRBV19
CSVETGENTEAFF	TRBD1	TRBV29-1
CASSPGGAGGYTF	.	TRBV7-3